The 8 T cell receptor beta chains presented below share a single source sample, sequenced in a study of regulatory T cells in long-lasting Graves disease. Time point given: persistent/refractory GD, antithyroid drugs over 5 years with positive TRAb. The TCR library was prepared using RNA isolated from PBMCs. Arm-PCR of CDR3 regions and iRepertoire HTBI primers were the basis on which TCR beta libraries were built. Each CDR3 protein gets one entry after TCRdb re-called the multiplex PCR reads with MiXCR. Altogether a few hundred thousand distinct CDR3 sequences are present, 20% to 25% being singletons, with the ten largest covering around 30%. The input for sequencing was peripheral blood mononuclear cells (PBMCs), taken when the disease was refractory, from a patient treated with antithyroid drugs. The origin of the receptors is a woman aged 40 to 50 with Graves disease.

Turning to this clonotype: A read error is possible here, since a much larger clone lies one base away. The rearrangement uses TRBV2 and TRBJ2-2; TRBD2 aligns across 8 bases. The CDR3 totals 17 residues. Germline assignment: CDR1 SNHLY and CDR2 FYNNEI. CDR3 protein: CASSEILAGTNAGELFF. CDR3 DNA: TGTGCCAGCAGTGAAATATTAGCGGGGACGAACGCCGGGGAGCTGTTTTTT.

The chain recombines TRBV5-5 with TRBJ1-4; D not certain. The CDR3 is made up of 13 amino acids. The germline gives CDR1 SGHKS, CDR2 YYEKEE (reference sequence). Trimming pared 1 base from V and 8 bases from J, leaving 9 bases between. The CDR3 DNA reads TGTGCCAGCAGCTTGCGAATGAGCGAAAAACTGTTTTTT. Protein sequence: CASSLRMSEKLFF.

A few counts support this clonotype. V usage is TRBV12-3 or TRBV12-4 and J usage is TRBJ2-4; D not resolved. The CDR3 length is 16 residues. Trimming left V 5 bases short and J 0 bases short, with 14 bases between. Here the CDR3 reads CASSGRASKAKNIQYF. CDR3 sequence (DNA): TGTGCCAGCAGTGGCCGGGCCTCGAAAGCCAAAAACATTCAGTACTTC.

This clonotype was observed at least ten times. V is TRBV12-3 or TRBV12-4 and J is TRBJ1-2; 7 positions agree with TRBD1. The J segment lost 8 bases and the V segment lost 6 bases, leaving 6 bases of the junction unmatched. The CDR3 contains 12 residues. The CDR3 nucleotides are TGTGCCAGCAGCCTAAGACAGGGAGGCTACACCTTC. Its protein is CASSLRQGGYTF.

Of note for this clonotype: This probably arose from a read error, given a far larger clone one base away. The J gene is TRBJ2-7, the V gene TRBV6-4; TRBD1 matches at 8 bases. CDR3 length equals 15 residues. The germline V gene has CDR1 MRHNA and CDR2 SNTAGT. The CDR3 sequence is CGSSSQGGHSYEQYF. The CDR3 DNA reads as TGTGGCAGCAGTTCACAGGGGGGCCACTCCTACGAGCAGTACTTC.

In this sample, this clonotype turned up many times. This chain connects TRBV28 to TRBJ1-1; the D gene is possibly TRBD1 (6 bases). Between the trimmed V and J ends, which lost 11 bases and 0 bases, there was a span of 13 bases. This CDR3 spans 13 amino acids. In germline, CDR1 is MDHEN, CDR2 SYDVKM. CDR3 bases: TGTGCCTGCTGGGGGCCATTGAACACTGAAGCTTTCTTT. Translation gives CACWGPLNTEAFF.

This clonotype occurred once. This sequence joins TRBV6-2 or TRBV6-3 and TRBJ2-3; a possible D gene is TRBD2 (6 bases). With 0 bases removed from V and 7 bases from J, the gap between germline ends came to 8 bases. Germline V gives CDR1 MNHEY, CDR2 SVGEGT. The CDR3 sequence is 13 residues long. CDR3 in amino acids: CASSYSLAHTQYF. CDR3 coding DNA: TGTGCCAGCAGTTACTCACTAGCACATACGCAGTATTTT.

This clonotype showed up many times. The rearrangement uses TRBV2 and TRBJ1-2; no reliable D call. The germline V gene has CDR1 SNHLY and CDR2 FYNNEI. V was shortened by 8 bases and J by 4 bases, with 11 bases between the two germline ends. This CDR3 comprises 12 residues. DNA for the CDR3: TGTGCCAGCGAAAGGGAGAGCTATGGCTACACCTTC. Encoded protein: CASERESYGYTF.